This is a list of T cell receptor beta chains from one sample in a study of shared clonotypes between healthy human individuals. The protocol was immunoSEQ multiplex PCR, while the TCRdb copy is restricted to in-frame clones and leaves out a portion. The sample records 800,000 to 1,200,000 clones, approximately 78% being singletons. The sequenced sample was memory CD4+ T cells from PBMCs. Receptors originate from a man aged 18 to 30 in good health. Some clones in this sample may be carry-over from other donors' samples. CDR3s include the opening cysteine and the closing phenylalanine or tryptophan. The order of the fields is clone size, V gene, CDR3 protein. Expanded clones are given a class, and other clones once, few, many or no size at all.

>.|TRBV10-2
CASSGLRTWDF
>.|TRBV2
CASRVDLNTEAFF
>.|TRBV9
CASSVGGSGGPGYTF
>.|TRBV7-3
CASSLNTGDGYTF
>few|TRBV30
CAWSLAGPGNTIYF
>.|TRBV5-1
CASSLGGGRETQYF
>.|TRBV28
CASSLRTGGNTEAFF
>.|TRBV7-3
CASSLEQASGNEQFF
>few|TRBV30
CAWSVGRVPYEQYF
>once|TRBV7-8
CASSLQDGATYEQYF
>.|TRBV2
CASRTTDSGANVLTF
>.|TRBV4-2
CASSREGGSPSGRDGEQYF
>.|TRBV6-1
CASSGGGADYSNQPQHF
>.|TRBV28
CASSFFQTREKLFF
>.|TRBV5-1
CASSFDPRQENTEAFF
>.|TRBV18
CASSYQDIHTGELFF
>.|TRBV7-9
CASSVDSYEQYF
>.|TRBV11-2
CASSLVGQGAVEQYF
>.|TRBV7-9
CASSSAKEQYF
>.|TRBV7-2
CASSGQDSIYEQYF
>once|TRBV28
CASTQDRANYEQYF
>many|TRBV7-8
CASSSTPGTGFNHGYTF
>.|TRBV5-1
CASSFRKLAGNEQFF
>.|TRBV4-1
CASSPRGTQLSYGYTF
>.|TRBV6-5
CASRPTGYYEQYF
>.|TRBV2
CASSESGGRYEQYF
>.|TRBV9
CASSAAPQGSYGYTF
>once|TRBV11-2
CASRAQGSEQYF
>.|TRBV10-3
CAISDVGVDTQYF
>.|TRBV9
CASSVAGPAGNNEQFF
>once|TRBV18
CASSPDRVRGEQYF
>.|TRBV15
CATSKGSGATYNEQFF
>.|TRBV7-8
CASSLEKIPIGRYSNQPQHF
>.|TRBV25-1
CASSLQGARDTQYF
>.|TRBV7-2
CASSLLGPRSGSNQPQHF
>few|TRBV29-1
CSALSGSGSYNEQFF
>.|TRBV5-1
CASSLEQGYGYTF
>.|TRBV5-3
CARSLVAGPPKQETQYF
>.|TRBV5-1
CASSWTGENEKLFF
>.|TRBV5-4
CASSLGLELGELFF
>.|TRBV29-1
CSVALRTAQETQYF
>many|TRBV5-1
CASSLGAPGTEAFF
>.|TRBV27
CASKGTGRDEQFF
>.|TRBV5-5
CASSPGQGLNSGANVLTF
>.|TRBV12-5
CASGTRGAHNQNNEQFF
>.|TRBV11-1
CASSLVRGETEAFF
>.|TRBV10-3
CAISESTGMAETQYF
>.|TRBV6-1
CASRVGGTSGNTIYF
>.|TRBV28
CASTPGAYSNQPQHF
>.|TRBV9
CASSIRTGVEQYF
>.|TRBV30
CAWSKGAQPQHF